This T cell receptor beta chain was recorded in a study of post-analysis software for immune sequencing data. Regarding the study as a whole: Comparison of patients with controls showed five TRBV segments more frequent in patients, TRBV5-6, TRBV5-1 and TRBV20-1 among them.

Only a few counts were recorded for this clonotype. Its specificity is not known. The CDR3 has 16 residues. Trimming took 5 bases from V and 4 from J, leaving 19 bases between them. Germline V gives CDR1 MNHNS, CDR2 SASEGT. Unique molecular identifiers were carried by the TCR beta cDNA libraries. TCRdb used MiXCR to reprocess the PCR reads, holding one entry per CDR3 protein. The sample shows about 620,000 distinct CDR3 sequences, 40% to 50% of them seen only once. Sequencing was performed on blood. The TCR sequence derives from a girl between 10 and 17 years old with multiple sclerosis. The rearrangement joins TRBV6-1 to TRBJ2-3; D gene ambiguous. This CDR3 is CASSRVGGEGADTQYF. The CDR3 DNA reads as TGTGCCAGCAGTCGAGTAGGCGGAGAAGGCGCAGATACGCAGTATTTT.